A single sample is the source of the 19 T cell receptor beta chains below, sequenced in a study of T cells expressing NK-cell markers. TCRdb reprocessed the 5' RACE reads, keeping one entry per CDR3 protein, no DNA. Here the sample table reports approximately 550,000 distinct CDR3 sequences. The sample was blood T cells: a sorted CD56 or NKG2C T cell subset, CD4+ or CD8+ T cells, or bulk PBMC T cells (not recorded which). The origin of the receptors is a man between 18 and 35 years old in good health.

The genes are TRBV7-3 and TRBJ2-7; TCRdb reports TRBD1, a call that lacks DNA to check it against. Per the germline V gene, CDR1 is SGHTA and CDR2 is FQGTGA. This CDR3 region has 14 residues. The CDR3 here is CASSLRDRGDEQYF.

The J gene is TRBJ2-2, the V gene TRBV28. The CDR3 is 15 residues long. Germline loops: CDR1 MDHEN, CDR2 SYDVKM. The CDR3 sequence is CASSFSESNTGELFF. Full variable domain (missing parts from reference TRBV28 and TRBJ2-2): DVKVTQSSRYLVKRTGEKVFLECVQDMDHENMFWYRQDPGLGLRLIYFSYDVKMKEKGDIPEGYSVSREKKERFSLILESASTNQTSMYLCASSFSESNTGELFFGEGSRLTVL.

The chain is built from TRBV12-3 or TRBV12-4 and TRBJ2-1; TCRdb picks TRBD1, but there is no DNA to check that call. The CDR3 runs to 13 residues. The CDR3 loop reads CASSHRGLDEQFF.

The rearrangement joins TRBV7-2 to TRBJ2-2; checking the TCRdb D call of TRBD1 is not possible without DNA. In germline, CDR1 is SGHTA, CDR2 FQGNSA. The CDR3 contains 16 residues. Here the CDR3 reads CASSFPGQGAVGELFF.

The chain links TRBV20-1 to TRBJ2-3. Germline assignment: CDR1 DFQATT and CDR2 SNEGSKA (reference sequence). CDR3 length: 16 residues. The CDR3 spells CSARTKGGIRTDTQYF.

The V gene is TRBV3-1, the J gene TRBJ2-4; absent DNA, TCRdb's TRBD1 call cannot be checked. The CDR3 is 17 residues long. Germline V gene lookup returns CDR1 LGHDT and CDR2 YNNKEL (reference sequence). The CDR3 sequence: CASSQEGQGIGKNIQYF.

V usage is TRBV20-1 and J usage is TRBJ2-1; the TRBD2 assignment by TCRdb is unverifiable without DNA. Germline V gene data show CDR1 as DFQATT and CDR2 as SNEGSKA (reference sequence). The CDR3 sequence is 14 residues long. CDR3 sequence reads: CSASKRERYNEQFF.

The chain combines TRBV25-1 with TRBJ2-5. Germline lookup yields CDR1 MGHDK and CDR2 SYGVNS. The CDR3 contains 13 residues. The CDR3 sequence: CASSEFGEGTQYF.

This chain links TRBV3-1 with TRBJ2-3; the TCRdb call, TRBD1, lacks DNA for checking. The CDR3 covers 14 residues. Germline-derived CDR1 and CDR2 are LGHDT and YNNKEL (reference sequence). This CDR3 reads CASSQTGTTDTQYF.

This chain uses TRBV28 with TRBJ2-7; TCRdb outputs TRBD1, but without DNA this stays unchecked. The CDR3 runs to 16 residues. Germline V lookup: CDR1 MDHEN, CDR2 SYDVKM. The CDR3 sequence: CASSPPLWDSSYEQYF. Complete variable domain (other parts from reference TRBV28 and TRBJ2-7): DVKVTQSSRYLVKRTGEKVFLECVQDMDHENMFWYRQDPGLGLRLIYFSYDVKMKEKGDIPEGYSVSREKKERFSLILESASTNQTSMYLCASSPPLWDSSYEQYFGPGTRLTVT.

The rearrangement uses TRBV7-3 and TRBJ1-2; TCRdb selects TRBD1, and the lack of DNA leaves this call unchecked. The CDR3 has 15 amino acids. Germline V lookup: CDR1 SGHTA, CDR2 FQGTGA. CDR3 region: CASSLTGTGNYGYTF. Full variable domain (outside the CDR3, taken from reference TRBV7-3 and TRBJ1-2): GAGVSQTPSNKVTEKGKYVELRCDPISGHTALYWYRQSLGQGPEFLIYFQGTGAADDSGLPNDRFFAVRPEGSVSTLKIQRTERGDSAVYLCASSLTGTGNYGYTFGSGTRLTVV.

This chain connects TRBV24-1 to TRBJ2-1; TCRdb names TRBD2, which stays unverified in the absence of DNA. The CDR3 runs 16 residues. From germline, CDR1 is KGHDR and CDR2 SFDVKD. CDR3 region: CATSDQGLAEHNEQFF.

The V call is TRBV12-3 or TRBV12-4, the J call TRBJ1-2; lacking DNA, the TRBD1 call made by TCRdb goes unchecked. The CDR3 covers 14 residues. The CDR3 region is CASSSLQGWDGYTF.

The chain combines TRBV27 with TRBJ2-3. The germline gives CDR1 MNHEY, CDR2 SMNVEV (reference sequence). CDR3 length: 11 residues. This CDR3 is CASSTGNTQYF.

The rearrangement joins TRBV15 to TRBJ2-7. The CDR3 extends over 14 amino acids. CDR1 and CDR2 from the germline V gene are LNHNV and YYDKDF (reference sequence). CDR3 sequence: CATSRDKAQDEQYF.

The rearrangement uses TRBV5-6 and TRBJ2-2; TCRdb calls TRBD1, which cannot be checked without DNA. CDR1 and CDR2 (germline): SGHDT, YYEEEE. This CDR3 is built from 16 residues. CDR3 region: CASSLVTRGTIGELFF.

The chain has TRBV5-1 and TRBJ2-7; lacking DNA, the TRBD1 call made by TCRdb goes unchecked. Germline V gives CDR1 SGHRS, CDR2 YFSETQ. The CDR3 length is 13 residues. The CDR3 loop is CASSTGLNYEQYF.

The chain uses TRBV6-5 and TRBJ2-5; there is no DNA to check the TCRdb D call of TRBD2. Looked up from germline, CDR1 is MNHEY and CDR2 is SVGAGI. This CDR3 has 14 amino acids. The CDR3 loop is CASSSLDWGGAQYF.

This chain connects TRBV7-9 to TRBJ2-3; no DNA is available, so the TRBD1 call from TCRdb remains unchecked. Germline values: CDR1 SEHNR, CDR2 FQNEAQ (reference sequence). CDR3 length equals 18 residues. The CDR3 loop reads CASSYPVWTGASTDTQYF.